This entry features one T cell receptor beta chain sequence. The antigen is not known. The entry originates in a study of long-term antiretroviral therapy in people with HIV. Study in general: The oldest specimens predate the 2015 immediate-ART recommendation by about a decade. General study points: In the period from the mid-2000s to the late 2010s, blood was collected, possibly under older ART regimens.

CDR3 length equals 15 residues. V was pared by 4 bases and J by 0 bases, with 14 bases between. Germline CDR1 reads SGHKS; CDR2 reads YYEKEE (reference sequence). Assay version v3.0 of immunoSEQ was used, and it was run at survey level. Profiled with immunoSEQ multiplex PCR; TCRdb holds only in-frame clones, not every one. In the table there are tens of thousands of clones, more than 90% of which are singletons. This sequence joins TRBV5-5 and TRBJ2-7, with D perhaps given as TRBD1 or TRBD2 (5 bases each). Sequenced material: unsorted PBMCs, taken 3.7 years after starting antiretroviral therapy. This sequence was found in a woman aged 50 to 60 with HIV. CDR3 residues: CASSPGTAISYEQYF. The CDR3 DNA follows: TGTGCCAGCAGCCCCGGGACGGCCATCTCCTACGAGCAGTACTTC. The full variable domain, in which reference TRBV5-5 and TRBJ2-7 provide the parts outside the CDR3, is DAGVTQSPTHLIKTRGQQVTLRCSPISGHKSVSWYQQVLGQGPQFIFQYYEKEERGRGNFPDRFSARQFPNYSSELNVNALLLGDSALYLCASSPGTAISYEQYFGPGTRLTVT.